This note documents a single TCR beta chain sequence. Its antigen remains unidentified. This sample is part of a study of monozygotic twins with inflammatory bowel disease. From 3,500 to 4,500 ng of total RNA, each TCR library was prepared. Reanalyzing the 5' RACE reads, TCRdb keeps one entry per CDR3 protein, without DNA. The table gives around 380,000 distinct CDR3 sequences; the top ten clones make up 2.4% of it. Overall study results and limits: Healthy co-twins had higher TCRbeta inverse Simpson diversity than their IBD twins.

In germline, CDR1 is SGHKS, CDR2 YYEKEE (reference sequence). The CDR3 sequence is 16 residues long. This sequence joins TRBV5-5 and TRBJ2-1; the D gene TCRdb calls, TRBD2, cannot be checked with no DNA. The source of this sequence is a human donor with ulcerative colitis or Crohn's disease, or a healthy co-twin of an affected twin (not recorded which). Material: blood. The CDR3 protein is CASSLIRDYLYNEQFF.